These T cell receptor beta chains were read from a single sample in a study of control samples from healthy donors and cancer patients. Produced via immunoSEQ multiplex PCR; TCRdb's table is partial and in-frame only. The table shows fewer than 200,000 clones, with around 88% occurring only once. Sequenced material: blood. The receptors were sampled from a woman aged 25 to 39 in good health. CDR3s include the opening cysteine and the closing phenylalanine or tryptophan. The D gene is left open where the match is weak. A clone size is listed for some rows: how often the clone was seen (once, few, many), or a class if it is expanded.

d_gene	v_gene	j_gene	abundance	CDR3nt	CDR3aa
NA	TRBV14	TRBJ1-3	NA	TGTGCCAGCAGCCAGATCCCCGACCGCTCTGGAAACACCATATATTTT	CASSQIPDRSGNTIYF
NA	TRBV30	TRBJ1-2	NA	TGTGCCTGGAGTGTTGGGGGGGGCGGCTATGGCTACACCTTC	CAWSVGGGGYGYTF
NA	TRBV7-4	TRBJ2-2	NA	TGTGCCAGCAGCTCACGTACCGGGACAAAATCTGCGAACACCGGGGAGCTGTTTTTT	CASSSRTGTKSANTGELFF
TRBD1	TRBV11-2	TRBJ2-5	NA	TGTGCCAGCAGCTTACAGGGGGCTAGGGAGACCCAGTACTTC	CASSLQGARETQYF
NA	TRBV13	TRBJ2-5	NA	TGTGCCAGCAGGCTTTCAACTCCCCAAGAGACCCAGTACTTC	CASRLSTPQETQYF
NA	TRBV7-6	TRBJ2-2	NA	TGTGCCAGCAGCTTAGGGATCCCGAAGTGGGGGGCTTCTGGGACCGGGGAGCTGTTTTTT	CASSLGIPKWGASGTGELFF
NA	TRBV14	TRBJ2-7	NA	TGTGCCAGCAGCCAGATGGGGCAGGGGCGCCTAGGGGAGCAGTACTTC	CASSQMGQGRLGEQYF
NA	TRBV9	TRBJ1-1	NA	TGTGCCAGCAGCGCCTCGTCACAGGGCCTTGGCACTGAAGCTTTCTTT	CASSASSQGLGTEAFF
NA	TRBV29-1	TRBJ1-3	NA	TGCAGCGTTGGAGGACAAGCTGGAAACACCATATATTTT	CSVGGQAGNTIYF
TRBD1	TRBV28	TRBJ2-7	NA	TGTGCCAGCAGCTCGCCGGGACAGAACTACGAGCAGTACTTC	CASSSPGQNYEQYF
TRBD1	TRBV6-5	TRBJ1-4	NA	TGTGCCAGCACCGCATTGACAGGGGATAAACTGTTTTTT	CASTALTGDKLFF
NA	TRBV7-6	TRBJ2-1	NA	TGTGCCAGCAGCCTGGGATGGGCTGGACACCCAAGCTCCTACAATGAGCAGTTCTTC	CASSLGWAGHPSSYNEQFF
TRBD1	TRBV5-4	TRBJ2-7	NA	TGTGCCAGCAGCTTGGGTGTATCGGCCAGGGGGCTTGGAAAAGCCTACGAGCAGTACTTC	CASSLGVSARGLGKAYEQYF
NA	TRBV7-7	TRBJ2-2	NA	TGTGCTAGCAGTTCCCGGACTTCTAACACCGGGGAGCTGTTTTTT	CASSSRTSNTGELFF
NA	TRBV6-6	TRBJ1-2	NA	TGTGCCAGCACCTTGAGACAGGCGAGTGGCTACACCTTC	CASTLRQASGYTF
NA	TRBV19	TRBJ1-5	NA	TGTGCCAGTAGTTCCCCCCCGACAGGTAGCAATCAGCCCCAGCATTTT	CASSSPPTGSNQPQHF
TRBD1	TRBV13	TRBJ1-1	NA	TGTGCCAGCAGAACCGGGACAGGGGTAGCTTTCTTT	CASRTGTGVAFF
NA	TRBV6-5	TRBJ1-4	NA	TGTGCCAGCAGTAAGCGTCCCGAACAAAATCTGTTTTTT	CASSKRPEQNLFF
TRBD2	TRBV4-1	TRBJ2-1	NA	TGCGCCAGCAGCCAAGAATCTCTAGCGGTTGCCAATGAACAGTTCTTC	CASSQESLAVANEQFF
NA	TRBV15	TRBJ1-5	NA	TGTGCCACCAGCAGAGGAGGGAGTGATCAGCCCCAGCATTTT	CATSRGGSDQPQHF
TRBD1	TRBV6-1	TRBJ1-5	few	TGTGCCAGCAGTGACGCGGGACAGGGGGGCCAGCCCCAGCATTTT	CASSDAGQGGQPQHF
NA	TRBV19	TRBJ2-7	NA	TGTGCCACCGCGCCGGCAGCTGGGCTCGAGCAGTACTTC	CATAPAAGLEQYF
NA	TRBV2	TRBJ1-6	few	TGTGCCAGCAACGCCCGCAGAAATAATTCACCCCTCCACTTT	CASNARRNNSPLHF
NA	TRBV28	TRBJ2-3	NA	TGTGCCAGCAGGGAGGGAGGCCGGGCGGGTACGCAGTATTTT	CASREGGRAGTQYF
NA	TRBV30	TRBJ2-1	NA	TGTGCCTGGAGCGATGTTAGCGGCTCTTTCTACAATGAGCAGTTCTTC	CAWSDVSGSFYNEQFF
TRBD2	TRBV25-1	TRBJ2-3	NA	TGTGCCAGCAGTGGGGCTAGCGGGGGGGCAGATACGCAGTATTTT	CASSGASGGADTQYF
NA	TRBV7-2	TRBJ2-6	NA	TGTGCCAGCAGCTCGGGACGGCTCTCTGGGGCCAACGTCCTGACTTTC	CASSSGRLSGANVLTF
NA	TRBV18	TRBJ1-1	once	TGTGCCAGCTCACCTTCCAGGGAGTGGGACACTGAAGCTTTCTTT	CASSPSREWDTEAFF
NA	TRBV19	TRBJ2-5	NA	TGTGCCAGTAGTTACGGCACACAAGAGACCCAGTACTTC	CASSYGTQETQYF
NA	TRBV7-8	TRBJ2-5	NA	TGTGCCAGCAGCTTAATCGTGGGGGAGACCCAGTACTTC	CASSLIVGETQYF
TRBD1	TRBV6-4	TRBJ2-2	few	TGTGCCAGCAGCGACAGGGCCACCGGGGAGCTGTTTTTT	CASSDRATGELFF
NA	TRBV4-1	TRBJ2-7	NA	TGCGCCAGCAGCCAAGTTTTAGACATTTCCTACGAGCAGTACTTC	CASSQVLDISYEQYF
NA	TRBV27	TRBJ1-5	NA	TGTGCCAGCAGCACAATTAACAATCAGCCCCAGCATTTT	CASSTINNQPQHF
NA	TRBV11-2	TRBJ1-4	NA	TGTGCCAGCAGCTTAGTCCCCGGCGCAACTAATGAAAAACTGTTTTTT	CASSLVPGATNEKLFF
NA	TRBV19	TRBJ1-5	once	TGTGCCAGTAGCGGGGGGAGCAATCAGCCCCAGCATTTT	CASSGGSNQPQHF
TRBD1	TRBV3-1/TRBV3-2	TRBJ1-5	NA	TGTGCCAGCAGTAACACAGGGGGCGGAAATCAGCCCCAGCATTTT	CASSNTGGGNQPQHF
NA	TRBV3-1/TRBV3-2	TRBJ2-7	once	TGTGCCAGCAGCCAAGAGTTCGGGTCTTCCTACGAGCAGTACTTC	CASSQEFGSSYEQYF
NA	TRBV9	TRBJ1-2	NA	TGTGCCAGCAGCGGGATACAGGGTTCTGGCTACACCTTC	CASSGIQGSGYTF
TRBD2	TRBV9	TRBJ2-1	NA	TGTGCCAGCAGCGTAGGGGCTAGCGGAAACAATGAGCAGTTCTTC	CASSVGASGNNEQFF
TRBD1	TRBV6-1	TRBJ2-3	NA	TGTGCCAGCAGTGAAGGCAGGGGGCATGGAGATACGCAGTATTTT	CASSEGRGHGDTQYF
TRBD2	TRBV7-2	TRBJ2-1	NA	TGTGCCAGCAGCTTATCCAGCGGGATTCAGGACAATGAGCAGTTCTTC	CASSLSSGIQDNEQFF
TRBD1	TRBV9	TRBJ2-3	NA	TGTGCCAGCAGCGAGACAGGGACAGATACGCAGTATTTT	CASSETGTDTQYF
NA	TRBV5-1	TRBJ1-3	NA	TGCGCCAGCAGCGCGGACAGCCACTCTGGAAACACCATATATTTT	CASSADSHSGNTIYF
NA	TRBV6-5	TRBJ2-2	NA	TGTGCCAGCAAGGCGCGGAACACCGGGGAGCTGTTTTTT	CASKARNTGELFF
TRBD2	TRBV19	TRBJ2-7	NA	TGTGCCAGTAGTATGGACGACAGGCCTTTAGCGGGGGAGTACTTC	CASSMDDRPLAGEYF
NA	TRBV6-6	TRBJ2-6	NA	TGTGCCAGCAGTTCGAACCGACTCTCTGGGGCCAACGTCCTGACTTTC	CASSSNRLSGANVLTF
TRBD1	TRBV10-3	TRBJ1-2	once	TGTGCCATCAGTGAGCAATCAACAGGGGGCGGCTATGGCTACACCTTC	CAISEQSTGGGYGYTF
NA	TRBV5-1	TRBJ1-2	NA	TGCGCCAGCAGCCTCCTCCGGGACAAAGGCTACACCTTC	CASSLLRDKGYTF
TRBD2	TRBV2	TRBJ2-5	few	TGTGCCAGCACCCCGACTAGCGGGGGTCGTGAGACCCAGTACTTC	CASTPTSGGRETQYF
NA	TRBV7-9	TRBJ2-1	NA	TGTGCCAGCAGCCTAGTATATGAGCAGTTCTTC	CASSLVYEQFF
NA	TRBV5-4	TRBJ2-5	NA	TGTGCCAGCAGCTTGGAAGGGGTAGAGACCCAGTACTTC	CASSLEGVETQYF
NA	TRBV19	TRBJ2-3	NA	TGTGCCAGTAGTATTGAACGCGGAGATACGCAGTATTTT	CASSIERGDTQYF
NA	TRBV6-5	TRBJ2-7	NA	TGTGCCAGCAGTTTCCGGACGGGGACCGACTTTTACGAGCAGTACTTC	CASSFRTGTDFYEQYF
NA	TRBV28	TRBJ2-2	NA	TGTGCCAGCAACAACCAGGACACCGGGGAGCTGTTTTTT	CASNNQDTGELFF
TRBD2	TRBV19	TRBJ2-1	NA	TGTGCCAGTCGGGCTAGCGGGAGGTCGAATGAGCAGTTCTTC	CASRASGRSNEQFF
TRBD2	TRBV18	TRBJ2-3	NA	TGTGCCAGCTCACCAGCGGGAGGTCTGGCAGATACGCAGTATTTT	CASSPAGGLADTQYF